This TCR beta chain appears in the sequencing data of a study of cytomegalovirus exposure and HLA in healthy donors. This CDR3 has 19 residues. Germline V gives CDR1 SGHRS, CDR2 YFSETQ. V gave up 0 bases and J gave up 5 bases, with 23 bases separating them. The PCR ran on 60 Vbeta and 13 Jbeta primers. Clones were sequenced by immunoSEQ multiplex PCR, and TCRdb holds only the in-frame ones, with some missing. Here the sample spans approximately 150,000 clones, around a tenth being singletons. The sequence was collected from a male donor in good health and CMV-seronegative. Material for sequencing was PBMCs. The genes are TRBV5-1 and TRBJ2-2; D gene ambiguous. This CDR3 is CASSLASPGENRRTGELFF. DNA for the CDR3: TGCGCCAGCAGCTTGGCCTCACCCGGAGAGAACCGGCGGACCGGGGAGCTGTTTTTT.